A selection of T cell receptor beta chains follows, all from one sample in a study of shared clonotypes between healthy human individuals. Profiling relied on immunoSEQ multiplex PCR, and the TCRdb table lists in-frame clones only, not all of them. The sample includes a few million clones, approximately 93% of them seen just once. The sequencing input was naive CD4+ T cells from PBMCs. All receptors come from a man younger than 30 in good health. Some clones in this sample may be carry-over from other donors' samples. Both conserved end residues are part of each CDR3. Each record gives: D gene, J gene, clone size, V gene, CDR3 protein, CDR3 DNA. A D gene is named only where the DNA matches it firmly. Not every row has a clone size; where given, it reads once, few, many or a size class.

d_gene: -
j_gene: TRBJ1-1
abundance: -
v_gene: TRBV7-9
CDR3aa: CASSLQSNTEAFF
CDR3nt: TGTGCCAGCAGCTTACAGAGTAACACTGAAGCTTTCTTT

d_gene: -
j_gene: TRBJ2-1
abundance: -
v_gene: TRBV2
CDR3aa: CASSEVGGFVNEQFF
CDR3nt: TGTGCCAGCAGTGAAGTGGGCGGATTCGTTAATGAGCAGTTCTTC

d_gene: -
j_gene: TRBJ1-4
abundance: -
v_gene: TRBV4-3
CDR3aa: CASSQGVGGLTEKLFF
CDR3nt: TGCGCCAGCAGCCAAGGGGTTGGGGGCTTGACGGAAAAACTGTTTTTT

d_gene: TRBD1
j_gene: TRBJ2-7
abundance: -
v_gene: TRBV5-1
CDR3aa: CASSFGTGLSYEQYF
CDR3nt: TGCGCCAGCAGCTTCGGGACAGGCCTTTCCTACGAGCAGTACTTC

d_gene: -
j_gene: TRBJ2-7
abundance: -
v_gene: TRBV7-9
CDR3aa: CASSSFSADPYEQYF
CDR3nt: TGTGCCAGCAGCTCCTTTTCCGCGGACCCCTACGAGCAGTACTTC

d_gene: -
j_gene: TRBJ2-3
abundance: -
v_gene: TRBV5-1
CDR3aa: CASSSNVVGGTDTQYF
CDR3nt: TGCGCCAGCAGCTCTAATGTTGTGGGTGGCACAGATACGCAGTATTTT

d_gene: -
j_gene: TRBJ1-4
abundance: -
v_gene: TRBV6-5
CDR3aa: CASSLVWRGRDEKLFF
CDR3nt: TGTGCCAGCAGTTTGGTTTGGAGGGGAAGAGATGAAAAACTGTTTTTT

d_gene: TRBD1
j_gene: TRBJ1-3
abundance: few
v_gene: TRBV7-2
CDR3aa: CASSFTTGGSGNTIYF
CDR3nt: TGTGCCAGCAGCTTTACGACAGGGGGCAGTGGAAACACCATATATTTT

d_gene: -
j_gene: TRBJ2-7
abundance: -
v_gene: TRBV7-9
CDR3aa: CASSSITGRNTYEQYF
CDR3nt: TGTGCCAGCAGCAGTATTACAGGGAGGAACACCTACGAGCAGTACTTC

d_gene: TRBD2
j_gene: TRBJ2-1
abundance: once
v_gene: TRBV28
CDR3aa: CASAWTSGNEQFF
CDR3nt: TGTGCCAGCGCATGGACTAGCGGAAATGAGCAGTTCTTC

d_gene: TRBD1
j_gene: TRBJ2-7
abundance: once
v_gene: TRBV11-3
CDR3aa: CASSKGQGPYEQYF
CDR3nt: TGTGCCAGCAGCAAGGGACAGGGTCCCTACGAGCAGTACTTC

d_gene: TRBD2
j_gene: TRBJ2-2
abundance: -
v_gene: TRBV7-6
CDR3aa: CASSNRGTSGIGVGLFF
CDR3nt: TGTGCCAGCAGCAACAGAGGGACTAGCGGGATCGGTGTTGGGCTGTTTTTT

d_gene: -
j_gene: TRBJ2-3
abundance: -
v_gene: TRBV7-9
CDR3aa: CASSRDFPGTDTQYF
CDR3nt: TGTGCCAGCAGCCGGGACTTCCCAGGCACAGATACGCAGTATTTT

d_gene: -
j_gene: TRBJ2-1
abundance: -
v_gene: TRBV5-4
CDR3aa: CASRSMGEGNEQFF
CDR3nt: TGTGCCAGCAGGAGTATGGGAGAGGGCAATGAGCAGTTCTTC

d_gene: TRBD2
j_gene: TRBJ2-7
abundance: -
v_gene: TRBV5-4
CDR3aa: CASTTSGPHAYEQYF
CDR3nt: TGTGCCAGCACCACTAGCGGACCCCACGCCTACGAGCAGTACTTC

d_gene: TRBD1
j_gene: TRBJ1-1
abundance: -
v_gene: TRBV27
CDR3aa: CASSLRRTGAYTEAFF
CDR3nt: TGTGCCAGCAGTTTACGGAGGACAGGGGCATACACTGAAGCTTTCTTT

d_gene: TRBD1
j_gene: TRBJ1-1
abundance: few
v_gene: TRBV5-1
CDR3aa: CASSSLWDRGTEAFF
CDR3nt: TGCGCCAGCAGCTCACTCTGGGACAGGGGGACTGAAGCTTTCTTT

d_gene: -
j_gene: TRBJ1-2
abundance: -
v_gene: TRBV7-2
CDR3aa: CASSTDPGGFRGYTF
CDR3nt: TGTGCCAGCAGCACAGACCCGGGGGGATTCCGTGGCTACACCTTC

d_gene: -
j_gene: TRBJ2-7
abundance: -
v_gene: TRBV5-1
CDR3aa: CASSLAERGGEQYF
CDR3nt: TGCGCCAGCAGCTTAGCTGAGAGAGGAGGCGAGCAGTACTTC

d_gene: -
j_gene: TRBJ2-1
abundance: once
v_gene: TRBV6-1
CDR3aa: CASSDRIRSDEQFF
CDR3nt: TGTGCCAGCAGTGACCGGATTAGGTCGGACGAGCAGTTCTTC

d_gene: -
j_gene: TRBJ1-2
abundance: once
v_gene: TRBV10-3
CDR3aa: CATRAGNYGYTF
CDR3nt: TGTGCCACCCGGGCCGGTAACTATGGCTACACCTTC

d_gene: TRBD2
j_gene: TRBJ2-7
abundance: once
v_gene: TRBV28
CDR3aa: CASSSPTSGRDYAEQYF
CDR3nt: TGTGCCAGCAGTTCGCCAACTAGCGGGAGGGACTACGCCGAGCAGTACTTC

d_gene: -
j_gene: TRBJ1-2
abundance: -
v_gene: TRBV18
CDR3aa: CASSPPYPAPHGYTF
CDR3nt: TGTGCCAGCTCACCACCCTATCCGGCCCCCCATGGCTACACCTTC

d_gene: TRBD2
j_gene: TRBJ2-1
abundance: -
v_gene: TRBV11-2
CDR3aa: CASSFRLEGTNNEQFF
CDR3nt: TGTGCCAGCAGCTTCCGACTGGAAGGGACTAACAATGAGCAGTTCTTC

d_gene: TRBD2
j_gene: TRBJ2-1
abundance: -
v_gene: TRBV5-1
CDR3aa: CASSLNPLRLAGVGEQFF
CDR3nt: TGCGCCAGCAGCTTAAACCCCCTCCGACTAGCGGGAGTAGGAGAGCAGTTCTTC

d_gene: -
j_gene: TRBJ1-3
abundance: -
v_gene: TRBV18
CDR3aa: CASSPPAGFGSGNTIYF
CDR3nt: TGTGCCAGCTCACCACCGGCAGGATTTGGCTCTGGAAACACCATATATTTT

d_gene: TRBD1
j_gene: TRBJ1-2
abundance: -
v_gene: TRBV5-1
CDR3aa: CASSGTGDDYGYTF
CDR3nt: TGCGCCAGCAGCGGGACAGGGGACGACTATGGCTACACCTTC

d_gene: -
j_gene: TRBJ1-4
abundance: -
v_gene: TRBV5-6
CDR3aa: CASSLYATNEKLFF
CDR3nt: TGTGCCAGCAGCTTGTATGCAACTAATGAAAAACTGTTTTTT

d_gene: -
j_gene: TRBJ2-7
abundance: -
v_gene: TRBV27
CDR3aa: CASSPDSPSYEQYF
CDR3nt: TGTGCCAGCAGTCCAGACAGCCCTTCCTACGAGCAGTACTTC

d_gene: -
j_gene: TRBJ2-2
abundance: -
v_gene: TRBV7-3
CDR3aa: CASSYYGHSGELFF
CDR3nt: TGTGCCAGCAGCTACTACGGACACTCCGGGGAGCTGTTTTTT

d_gene: TRBD1
j_gene: TRBJ2-7
abundance: once
v_gene: TRBV28
CDR3aa: CASSLGTDYEQYF
CDR3nt: TGTGCCAGCAGTTTGGGGACAGACTACGAGCAGTACTTC

d_gene: -
j_gene: TRBJ1-5
abundance: -
v_gene: TRBV18
CDR3aa: CASSQGRDQPQHF
CDR3nt: TGTGCCAGCTCGCAGGGTCGCGATCAGCCCCAGCATTTT

d_gene: TRBD2
j_gene: TRBJ2-3
abundance: -
v_gene: TRBV4-1
CDR3aa: CASSQVSSGRTDTQYF
CDR3nt: TGCGCCAGCAGCCAAGTTAGTAGCGGGCGCACAGATACGCAGTATTTT

d_gene: -
j_gene: TRBJ2-7
abundance: -
v_gene: TRBV14
CDR3aa: CASSQETQDEQYF
CDR3nt: TGTGCCAGCAGCCAGGAGACGCAGGACGAGCAGTACTTC

d_gene: -
j_gene: TRBJ1-5
abundance: -
v_gene: TRBV15
CDR3aa: CATSRIQGQPQHF
CDR3nt: TGTGCCACCAGCAGAATCCAGGGTCAGCCCCAGCATTTT

d_gene: TRBD2
j_gene: TRBJ2-2
abundance: -
v_gene: TRBV5-1
CDR3aa: CASSLRVTSGSSDTGELFF
CDR3nt: TGCGCCAGCAGCTTGAGAGTTACTAGCGGGAGTAGTGACACCGGGGAGCTGTTTTTT

d_gene: TRBD1
j_gene: TRBJ1-2
abundance: -
v_gene: TRBV6-1
CDR3aa: CASSDTGDGYTF
CDR3nt: TGTGCCAGCAGTGATACAGGGGATGGCTACACCTTC

d_gene: -
j_gene: TRBJ2-3
abundance: -
v_gene: TRBV6-5
CDR3aa: CASSYGDTRTDTQYF
CDR3nt: TGTGCCAGCAGTTACGGCGACACCCGCACAGATACGCAGTATTTT

d_gene: -
j_gene: TRBJ2-7
abundance: -
v_gene: TRBV28
CDR3aa: CASSFYRYEQYF
CDR3nt: TGTGCCAGCAGTTTTTACCGATACGAGCAGTACTTC

d_gene: -
j_gene: TRBJ2-2
abundance: -
v_gene: TRBV5-4
CDR3aa: CASSLGPANTGELFF
CDR3nt: TGTGCCAGCAGCTTGGGGCCAGCGAACACCGGGGAGCTGTTTTTT

d_gene: -
j_gene: TRBJ2-5
abundance: -
v_gene: TRBV2
CDR3aa: CASSRESAEEETQYF
CDR3nt: TGTGCCAGCAGTAGGGAATCGGCGGAAGAAGAGACCCAGTACTTC

d_gene: TRBD1
j_gene: TRBJ2-2
abundance: -
v_gene: TRBV10-3
CDR3aa: CAIRRDRTNAGTGELFF
CDR3nt: TGTGCCATCAGGAGGGACAGGACGAACGCCGGCACCGGGGAGCTGTTTTTT

d_gene: -
j_gene: TRBJ1-3
abundance: -
v_gene: TRBV27
CDR3aa: CASSRGLSGNTIYF
CDR3nt: TGTGCCAGCAGCCGGGGCCTCTCTGGAAACACCATATATTTT

d_gene: -
j_gene: TRBJ1-4
abundance: -
v_gene: TRBV5-8
CDR3aa: CASSLPRREKLFF
CDR3nt: TGTGCCAGCAGCTTGCCCCGACGGGAAAAACTGTTTTTT

d_gene: TRBD1
j_gene: TRBJ1-6
abundance: -
v_gene: TRBV13
CDR3aa: CASSRDRVGSPLHF
CDR3nt: TGTGCCAGCAGCCGGGACAGGGTTGGTTCACCCCTCCACTTT

d_gene: -
j_gene: TRBJ2-7
abundance: -
v_gene: TRBV7-9
CDR3aa: CASSSRETASYEQYF
CDR3nt: TGTGCCAGCAGCTCCCGGGAGACCGCTTCCTACGAGCAGTACTTC

d_gene: TRBD2
j_gene: TRBJ2-3
abundance: -
v_gene: TRBV6-5
CDR3aa: CASRRTSGRFNTQYF
CDR3nt: TGTGCCAGCAGAAGGACTAGCGGGAGATTTAATACGCAGTATTTT

d_gene: -
j_gene: TRBJ1-1
abundance: -
v_gene: TRBV5-1
CDR3aa: CASSLGGPNTEAFF
CDR3nt: TGCGCCAGCAGCTTGGGGGGACCGAACACTGAAGCTTTCTTT

d_gene: TRBD1
j_gene: TRBJ2-1
abundance: -
v_gene: TRBV5-1
CDR3aa: CASSVTGGSYNEQFF
CDR3nt: TGCGCCAGCAGCGTAACAGGGGGAAGCTACAATGAGCAGTTCTTC

d_gene: -
j_gene: TRBJ2-2
abundance: -
v_gene: TRBV2
CDR3aa: CASSPSLVATGELFF
CDR3nt: TGTGCCAGCAGTCCCTCCCTCGTGGCGACCGGGGAGCTGTTTTTT